Sequencing of this T cell receptor beta chain was carried out in a study of T cells in Graves' hyperthyroidism and ophthalmopathy (dated by TCRdb to between 2018 and 2021). For the wider study: Peripheral blood samples were taken at initial diagnosis, before any treatment was given. To identify distinguishing TCR V-J signatures, a discovery cohort of 90 to 100 patients was used, comprising 40 to 45 with Graves' ophthalmopathy and around 57 with stable Graves' hyperthyroidism. Prospective prediction of ophthalmopathy was tested in an independent validation cohort consisting of about 20 hyperthyroidism patients and more than 15 patients who later progressed to ophthalmopathy. The approximately 90 discovery patients were divided at random into training and test sets in a 7:3 ratio. Thyroid tissue and blood T-cell repertoires from over 5 Graves' hyperthyroidism patients were also compared in the study. Once sampling was done, hyperthyroidism patients were given methimazole at a starting dose of 30 mg daily, whereas ophthalmopathy patients were given high-dose intravenous methylprednisolone. TCR Vbeta CDR3 sequencing of roughly 140 peripheral blood samples (roughly 41 ophthalmopathy, 75 or so hyperthyroidism and some 17 progressor patients) is reported in the paper.

Unmatched junction bases come to 6, with V trimmed by 7 bases and J by 4 bases. The germline V gene (reference sequence) provides CDR1 LNHDA and CDR2 SQIVND. Taken from cysteine to phenylalanine, the CDR3 has 14 residues. Only the CDR3 region is kept as DNA, spanning 42 bases read in frame from base 1. Graves' hyperthyroidism was defined as stable when no progression to ophthalmopathy occurred over 18 months of follow-up. Hyperthyroidism patients were aged 18 to 65 years and newly diagnosed, with disease duration of less than 2 months. Patients with uncontrolled infections, other autoimmune diseases, pregnancy or lactation were excluded. Diagnoses relied on clinical symptoms, serum thyroxine and TRAb, thyroid ultrasound and orbital computed tomography. PBMCs were isolated from more than 8 ml of fresh peripheral blood by Ficoll-Paque density gradient centrifugation. Total RNA was extracted using Trizol reagent, and RNA quality was assessed on an Agilent 2100 Bioanalyzer.

What the study reported, not specific to this receptor: No statistical method was used to set the sample size in advance, and investigators knew the group allocation. During validation, the model predicted progression to ophthalmopathy a median of around six months ahead of onset, with around 71% sensitivity and 72.22% specificity. Blood samples also contained most of the expanded thyroid clonotypes (frequency above 0.001), which suggests that blood repertoires may reflect thyroid immune responses. In cross-validation, a model built on a 13 V-J signature told ophthalmopathy apart from stable hyperthyroidism with approximately 90% sensitivity and about 81% specificity, and in testing the same model reached 80%/75%.

Amplification of TCR beta CDR3 regions was carried out from RNA transcripts. The first round of RT-PCR for the TCR CDR3 was performed with the HTBI primer set and the Qiagen OneStep RT-PCR kit. The libraries were constructed in a second round of multiplex PCR and then size-selected and purified. The libraries were sequenced on an Illumina HiSeq2000 using paired-end 100 bp reads. Processing in the source paper ran as follows. SOAPnuke was used to process the raw data, removing reads that contained adapters or uncalled bases, had a mean Phred below 15, or lacked an exact match to the constant primer or identifier. COPE v1.2.5 was used to merge high-quality paired reads, and clonotypes were defined as unique nucleotide sequences. MiTCR v1.1 was used to align the clonotypes against IMGT TRBV, TRBD and TRBJ reference segments. The analysis was restricted to V-J combinations with a frequency above 0.0001, which together covered just over 99% of the repertoires. A TCS score was defined as the ratio between F50 (clonal expansion) and ExV (chaos), using BLOSUM62-based TCRdist between CDR3 peptides within each V-J. Welch's t-statistics and random forest reduced approximately 520 V-J features to about 12, which were used in a naive Bayes classifier (R e1071). Starting from the raw public reads, TCRdb applied fastp trimming at Q25, assembled clones with MiXCR and retained in-frame beta chains. Here each entry gathers all rows of one CDR3 protein and keeps the most common genes and DNA. TCRdb's processing, not the authors' own work, is the source of the V and J calls. The sample has about 480,000 distinct CDR3 sequences on record, under 15% of them singletons. Clones ranked in the top ten supply over 15% of the sample.

Details on this clonotype: Its antigen remains unidentified. It has no much larger one-base neighbor in the sample; base qualities were not kept.

The sample comprised blood. The source is a woman between 18 and 29 years old with Graves' hyperthyroidism. The chain is assembled from TRBV19 and TRBJ2-2; 7 bases in the middle match TRBD2. The DNA is as follows: TGTGCCAGTACCCTGCGGGGGAGCACCGGGGAGCTGTTTTTT. It is translated as CASTLRGSTGELFF. Where the CDR3 stops, the reference TRBV19 and TRBJ2-2 genes take over; the full variable domain is DGGITQSPKYLFRKEGQNVTLSCEQNLNHDAMYWYRQDPGQGLRLIYYSQIVNDFQKGDIAEGYSVSREKKESFPLTVTSAQKNPTAFYLCASTLRGSTGELFFGEGSRLTVL.